Presented here are 20 T cell receptor beta chains from one specimen sequenced in a study of OX40 agonist ivuxolimab in advanced cancers. Produced via immunoSEQ multiplex PCR; TCRdb's table is partial and in-frame only. The profile shows almost 85,000 clones, about 86% of them singletons. This material consisted of CD4+ or CD8+ T cells sorted from blood, taken in a trial of the OX40 agonist ivuxolimab. All receptors derive from an adult with an advanced solid tumor such as melanoma, head and neck, liver or kidney cancer.

This clone was picked up a small number of times. The gene calls are TRBV6-5 and TRBJ2-2; D remains ambiguous. V was pared by 2 bases and J by 8 bases, with 9 bases between. This CDR3 has 13 amino acids. The germline CDR1 and CDR2 sequences are MNHEY and SVGAGI. The CDR3 nucleotides are TGTGCCAGCAGTTACCGCTCTCAGGGGGAGCTGTTTTTT. Its translation is CASSYRSQGELFF.

The chain couples TRBV10-1 to TRBJ2-1; 10 bases agree with TRBD2. The J segment lost 7 bases and the V segment lost 5 bases, leaving 8 bases of the junction unmatched. The germline V gene has CDR1 WNHNN and CDR2 SYGVQD (reference sequence). The CDR3 consists of 15 residues. The CDR3 sequence: CASSPTSGPGNEQFF. CDR3 in DNA: TGCGCCAGCAGTCCGACTAGCGGGCCTGGAAATGAGCAGTTCTTC.

V gene TRBV9 combines with J gene TRBJ2-5; D gene uncertain. The ends were cut back, 0 bases at V and 6 bases at J, with 9 bases in the middle. The CDR3 spans 13 residues. Germline CDR1 and CDR2: SGDLS and YYNGEE. The CDR3 DNA reads as TGTGCCAGCAGCGTAGACCAAACGAAGACCCAGTACTTC. Encoded protein: CASSVDQTKTQYF.

This clone came up once. The chain recombines TRBV7-2 with TRBJ1-5, with D possibly matching TRBD1 (5 bases). The CDR3 extends over 15 amino acids. CDR1 is SGHTA, CDR2 FQGNSA, per germline. V lost 5 bases and J lost 6, with 17 bases in between. CDR3 in DNA: TGTGCCAGCAGCCTGGGGCAGGGAGGGGTTCAGCCCCAGCATTTT. Translation gives CASSLGQGGVQPQHF.

The chain uses TRBV7-9 and TRBJ2-4; TRBD2 aligns across 9 bases. The V gene's germline CDR1 is SEHNR and CDR2 FQNEAQ (reference sequence). J gave up 4 bases and V 5 bases, and 3 bases lay outside the gene matches. The CDR3 consists of 14 residues. The CDR3 DNA is TGTGCCAGCAGCAGGACTAGCGAAAAAAACATTCAGTACTTC. Protein: CASSRTSEKNIQYF. Filled out from reference TRBV7-9 and TRBJ2-4, the complete variable domain reads DTGVSQNPRHKITKRGQNVTFRCDPISEHNRLYWYRQTLGQGPEFLTYFQNEAQLEKSRLLSDRFSAERPKGSFSTLEIQRTEQGDSAMYLCASSRTSEKNIQYFGAGTRLSVL.

The rearrangement links TRBV7-2 to TRBJ2-6; 11 bases are a match to TRBD2. The germline V gene has CDR1 SGHTA and CDR2 FQGNSA. This CDR3 spans 16 amino acids. With 7 bases clipped from V and 4 bases from J, the junction kept 6 bases outside the gene matches. CDR3 sequence (DNA): TGTGCCAGCACCCTAGCGGGAGGTTCCGGGGCCAACGTCCTGACTTTC. Protein: CASTLAGGSGANVLTF.

This clone was picked up a small number of times. The CDR3 bases are TGTGCCAGCAGTTTGTCAAATCAGCCCCAGCATTTT. Its translation is CASSLSNQPQHF. The chain couples TRBV6-6 to TRBJ1-5; D remains ambiguous. The CDR3 has 12 residues. Germline V gene sequence: CDR1 MNHNY, CDR2 SVGAGI (reference sequence). Trimming pared 4 bases from V and 4 bases from J, leaving 5 bases between.

The chain couples TRBV5-1 to TRBJ1-1; 8 bases map to TRBD1. Per the germline V gene, CDR1 is SGHRS and CDR2 is YFSETQ. The CDR3 runs to 14 residues. The V gene end was trimmed by 4 bases and the J gene end by 6 bases; junction bases not matched to a gene: 8. This CDR3 reads CASSPGQGGAEAFF. The CDR3 DNA follows: TGCGCCAGCAGCCCTGGACAGGGCGGCGCTGAAGCTTTCTTT.

This clone was detected only a few times. V gene TRBV7-9 combines with J gene TRBJ2-7, with 12 positions matching TRBD2. Germline values: CDR1 SEHNR, CDR2 FQNEAQ (reference sequence). Trimming removed 1 base from V and 5 bases from J; junction bases left unmatched: 12. CDR3 length: 18 residues. CDR3 sequence reads: CASSLGLAGGPGFDEQYF. The CDR3 bases are TGTGCCAGCAGCTTAGGGCTAGCGGGAGGGCCTGGTTTTGACGAGCAGTACTTC.

CDR3 nucleotide sequence: TGTGCCAGCAGCAAGGGACAGGGGAACACTGAAGCTTTCTTT. Its protein product is CASSKGQGNTEAFF. The rearrangement uses TRBV7-2 and TRBJ1-1, with TRBD1 matching over 9 bases. Germline CDR1 SGHTA, CDR2 FQGNSA. With 5 bases clipped from V and 1 base from J, the junction kept 2 bases outside the gene matches. The CDR3 sequence is 14 residues long.

The V gene is TRBV4-1, the J gene TRBJ2-7; 16 nucleotides match TRBD2. Germline values: CDR1 MGHRA, CDR2 YSYEKL. The CDR3 contains 21 residues. V shed 6 bases and J 5 bases; nucleotides not matched to a gene: 22. The CDR3 DNA reads as TGCGCCAGCAGACATAGGACGTCCGGGACTAGCGGGAGGGCCTTCTGCGACGAGCAGTACTTC. It encodes CASRHRTSGTSGRAFCDEQYF.

The chain recombines TRBV6-1 with TRBJ1-5, with no clear D. Trimming pared 2 bases from V and 0 bases from J, leaving 8 bases between. The germline CDR1 and CDR2 sequences are MNHNS and SASEGT. The CDR3 runs to 15 residues. The CDR3 here is CASSETALSNQPQHF. For the CDR3, the DNA is TGTGCCAGCAGTGAAACGGCACTTAGCAATCAGCCCCAGCATTTT.

The chain links TRBV11-1 to TRBJ1-2; the D is unclear. The CDR3 covers 14 residues. V lost 2 bases and J 1 base, leaving 8 bases between the germline ends. Germline CDR1 SGHAT, CDR2 FQDESV (reference sequence). DNA for the CDR3: TGTGCCAGCAGCTTATCGGACGGTAACTATGGCTACACCTTC. Encoded protein: CASSLSDGNYGYTF. Complete variable domain (other parts from reference TRBV11-1 and TRBJ1-2): EAEVAQSPRYKITEKSQAVAFWCDPISGHATLYWYRQILGQGPELLVQFQDESVVDDSQLPKDRFSAERLKGVDSTLKIQPAELGDSAMYLCASSLSDGNYGYTFGSGTRLTVV.

The CDR3 coding sequence is TGTGCCATCAGTGGGGCTAGCGCTAGCACAGATACGCAGTATTTT. It translates to CAISGASASTDTQYF. The chain uses TRBV10-3 and TRBJ2-3, with D possibly being TRBD2 (6 bases). CDR3 length: 15 amino acids. V lost 4 bases to trimming and J lost 0 bases, with 11 bases between them. Germline loops: CDR1 ENHRY, CDR2 SYGVKD.

The chain uses TRBV7-9 and TRBJ1-1; D not resolved. CDR1 and CDR2 from the germline V gene are SEHNR and FQNEAQ (reference sequence). CDR3 length equals 13 residues. Between the trimmed V and J ends, which lost 1 base and 0 bases, there was a span of 3 bases. The CDR3 protein is CASSLEMNTEAFF. CDR3 nucleotide sequence: TGTGCCAGCAGCTTAGAGATGAACACTGAAGCTTTCTTT. Together with reference TRBV7-9 and TRBJ1-1, the CDR3 gives the full variable domain: DTGVSQNPRHKITKRGQNVTFRCDPISEHNRLYWYRQTLGQGPEFLTYFQNEAQLEKSRLLSDRFSAERPKGSFSTLEIQRTEQGDSAMYLCASSLEMNTEAFFGQGTRLTVV.

V and J are TRBV11-1 and TRBJ2-7, with 8 nucleotides matching TRBD2. After removal of 3 bases from V and 6 bases from J, the junction contained 4 bases not matched to a gene. Germline values: CDR1 SGHAT, CDR2 FQDESV (reference sequence). The CDR3 contains 13 residues. CDR3 protein: CASSLGLAGEQYF. DNA for the CDR3: TGTGCCAGCAGCTTGGGGCTAGCGGGCGAGCAGTACTTC.

The chain carries TRBV5-1 and TRBJ2-7; D is uncertain. V lost 0 bases to trimming and J lost 5 bases, with 3 bases between them. This CDR3 contains 11 residues. Germline V gene lookup returns CDR1 SGHRS and CDR2 YFSETQ. Here the CDR3 DNA reads TGCGCCAGCAGCTTGGATAACGAGCAGTACTTC. It codes for CASSLDNEQYF.

The chain combines TRBV6-5 with TRBJ2-3, with TRBD2 matching over 7 bases. CDR3 length: 15 residues. Germline CDR1 and CDR2: MNHEY and SVGAGI. Unmatched junction bases numbered 5, after V lost 0 bases and J lost 5 bases. CDR3 sequence reads: CASSYSLAAGDTQYF. CDR3 coding DNA: TGTGCCAGCAGTTACTCTCTAGCGGCAGGAGATACGCAGTATTTT.

The rearrangement links TRBV30 to TRBJ1-2, with 7 bases fitting TRBD1. Germline CDR1 and CDR2: GTSNPN and SVGIG (reference sequence). V dropped 5 bases and J dropped 5; count of bases not matched to a gene: 11. The CDR3 is 14 amino acids. This chain's CDR3 is CAWRSFRGDYGYTF. The CDR3 DNA reads TGTGCCTGGCGCTCCTTCAGGGGGGATTATGGCTACACCTTC. The whole variable domain, remainder taken from reference TRBV30 and TRBJ1-2, is SQTIHQWPATLVQPVGSPLSLECTVEGTSNPNLYWYRQAAGRGLQLLFYSVGIGQISSEVPQNLSASRPQDRQFILSSKKLLLSDSGFYLCAWRSFRGDYGYTFGSGTRLTVV.

This chain uses TRBV5-1 with TRBJ1-2; 7 bases map to TRBD1. CDR1 and CDR2 (germline): SGHRS, YFSETQ. With V trimmed by 0 bases and J by 4 bases, 9 bases remained unmatched. This CDR3 spans 16 amino acids. The CDR3, as DNA: TGCGCCAGCAGCTTGGCCGGGACAGCGAATTCCTATGGCTACACCTTC. Its protein product is CASSLAGTANSYGYTF.